One sample yielded the 11 T cell receptor beta chains listed below, sequenced in a study of beta chain features in type 1 diabetes (dated by TCRdb to about 2018). These receptors' antigens are unknown. Summary of the overall study and its limitations: Type 1 diabetes patients showed a moderate but significant shortening of TCRB CDR3 length in all four CD4+ subsets.

The library was generated by the immunoSEQ multiplex PCR assay. The entire amount of isolated RNA was reverse transcribed using the High Capacity cDNA Reverse Transcription Kit, so the sequenced TCRB transcripts were expressed ones. TCRdb obtained this table from immuneACCESS and retained in-frame rearrangements with V and J assigned. These tables miss some clones; where compared with another copy, unresolved V genes account for less than half of the shortfall, and the remainder is unexplained. The sample has roughly 730,000 clones on record, roughly 13% of them singletons. The top ten clones comprise 0.022% of the sample. Sequenced input: naive CD4+ T cells from blood. The sample's cell subset or site label, decoded: true naive CD4+ T cells. Receptor source: a man in his late teens or twenties with type 1 diabetes.

This clone came up a few times. The chain employs TRBV7-9 and TRBJ1-5, with D maybe TRBD1 (5 bases). This CDR3 spans 13 amino acids. Germline CDR1 SEHNR, CDR2 FQNEAQ (reference sequence). V lost 5 bases and J 7 bases, leaving 12 bases between the germline ends. Here the CDR3 reads CASSPGNRQPQHF. As DNA, the CDR3 is TGTGCCAGCAGCCCAGGGAATCGCCAGCCCCAGCATTTT.

The chain recombines TRBV14 with TRBJ1-2; D might be TRBD1 (6 bases). Germline CDR1 and CDR2: SGHDN and FVKESK. Trimming left V 3 bases short and J 2 bases short, with 13 bases between. This CDR3 region has 15 residues. Written as DNA, the CDR3 is TGTGCCAGCAGCCAGTTAATGGGACAAAACTATGGCTACACCTTC. Protein: CASSQLMGQNYGYTF.

The chain has TRBV11-2 and TRBJ2-5; no firm D call. The length of the CDR3 is 16 residues. The ends were cut back, 3 bases at V and 1 base at J, with 15 bases in the middle. Per the germline V gene, CDR1 is SGHAT and CDR2 is FQNNGV. CDR3 sequence: CASSFRAPGPQETQYF. CDR3 in DNA: TGTGCCAGCAGCTTCCGGGCCCCCGGACCCCAAGAGACCCAGTACTTC.

The genes are TRBV4-1 and TRBJ2-5; possible D gene TRBD2, 7 bases. The germline V gene encodes CDR1 MGHRA and CDR2 YSYEKL. The CDR3 is made up of 16 amino acids. V was pared by 1 base and J by 5 bases, with 17 bases between. The CDR3 DNA reads as TGCGCCAGCAGCCAAGTCGCGGGGGCACGATGGGAGACCCAGTACTTC. It yields the protein CASSQVAGARWETQYF.

This chain links TRBV30 with TRBJ1-2, with D possibly matching TRBD1 (5 bases). The V end lost 2 bases, the J end lost 13 bases, and 14 bases lay between the germline ends. Germline V gene data show CDR1 as GTSNPN and CDR2 as SVGIG (reference sequence). The CDR3 is 11 residues long. CDR3 residues: CAWSRDGGCTF. The DNA of the CDR3 is TGTGCCTGGAGTCGGGATGGGGGGTGCACCTTC. Using reference TRBV30 and TRBJ1-2 for the parts outside the CDR3, the full variable domain is SQTIHQWPATLVQPVGSPLSLECTVEGTSNPNLYWYRQAAGRGLQLLFYSVGIGQISSEVPQNLSASRPQDRQFILSSKKLLLSDSGFYLCAWSRDGGCTFGSGTRLTVV.

The chain employs TRBV5-1 and TRBJ1-2; tentatively, D is TRBD1 (6 bases). This CDR3 region has 16 residues. V was shortened by 1 base and J by 1 base, with 14 bases between the two germline ends. Germline-derived CDR1 and CDR2 are SGHRS and YFSETQ. The CDR3 nucleotides are TGCGCCAGCAGCTTGACAGGGATAGTAAATAACTATGGCTACACCTTC. It specifies CASSLTGIVNNYGYTF. Looking up the rest from reference TRBV5-1 and TRBJ1-2 gives the full variable domain: KAGVTQTPRYLIKTRGQQVTLSCSPISGHRSVSWYQQTPGQGLQFLFEYFSETQRNKGNFPGRFSGRQFSNSRSEMNVSTLELGDSALYLCASSLTGIVNNYGYTFGSGTRLTVV.

There are a few counts of this clone. The V gene is TRBV4-1, the J gene TRBJ1-2; D perhaps matches TRBD1 (6 bases). The CDR3 has 15 amino acids. The ends were cut back, 2 bases at V and 4 bases at J, with 14 bases in the middle. The germline gives CDR1 MGHRA, CDR2 YSYEKL. The CDR3 bases are TGCGCCAGCAGCCAACAAGACGTAGGGGGCTATGGCTACACCTTC. The encoded protein is CASSQQDVGGYGYTF.

The chain uses TRBV5-1 and TRBJ2-5; D remains ambiguous. Germline CDR1 reads SGHRS; CDR2 reads YFSETQ. This CDR3 has 11 amino acids. V was shortened by 6 bases and J by 0 bases, with 3 bases between the two germline ends. CDR3 amino acids: CASNYQETQYF. In nucleotides, the CDR3 is TGCGCCAGCAATTACCAAGAGACCCAGTACTTC.

The chain joins TRBV6-1 to TRBJ2-7; D unresolved. This CDR3 is 12 amino acids long. Germline V gene data show CDR1 as MNHNS and CDR2 as SASEGT. Trimming removed 4 bases at V and 6 bases at J, with 10 bases between. The DNA for the CDR3 is TGTGCCAGCAGTGCGCCCCTCCTCGAGCAGTACTTC. Encoded protein: CASSAPLLEQYF.

The chain couples TRBV6-6 to TRBJ1-1, with 9 bases aligning to TRBD1. This CDR3 has 13 residues. V lost 6 bases, J lost 4 bases, and 3 bases stayed unmatched. Germline V gene lookup returns CDR1 MNHNY and CDR2 SVGAGI (reference sequence). Here the CDR3 reads CASRLTGGTEAFF. The CDR3 nucleotides read TGTGCCAGCAGATTGACAGGGGGCACTGAAGCTTTCTTT.

This clone was seen more than once but under ten times. The gene calls are TRBV30 and TRBJ1-2, with a possible D match to TRBD1 (5 bases). The V and J ends lost 5 bases and 4 bases respectively, with 8 bases between them. CDR3 length equals 11 residues. The germline CDR1 and CDR2 sequences are GTSNPN and SVGIG (reference sequence). The CDR3: CAWGGSYGYTF. DNA of the CDR3: TGTGCCTGGGGGGGTAGCTATGGCTACACCTTC.